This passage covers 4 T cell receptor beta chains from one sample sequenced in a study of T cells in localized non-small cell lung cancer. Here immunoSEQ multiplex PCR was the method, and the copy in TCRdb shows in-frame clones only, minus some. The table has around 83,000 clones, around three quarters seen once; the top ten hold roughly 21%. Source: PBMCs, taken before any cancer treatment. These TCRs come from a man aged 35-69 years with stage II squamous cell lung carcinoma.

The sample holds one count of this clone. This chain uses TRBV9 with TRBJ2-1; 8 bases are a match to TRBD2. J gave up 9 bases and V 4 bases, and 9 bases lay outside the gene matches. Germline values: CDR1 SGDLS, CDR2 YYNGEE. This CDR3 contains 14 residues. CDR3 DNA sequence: TGTGCCAGCAGCCCCGCGGGACTAGGCAGTGAGCAGTTCTTC. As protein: CASSPAGLGSEQFF. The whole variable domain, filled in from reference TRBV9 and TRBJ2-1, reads DSGVTQTPKHLITATGQRVTLRCSPRSGDLSVYWYQQSLDQGLQFLIQYYNGEERAKGNILERFSAQQFPDLHSELNLSSLELGDSALYFCASSPAGLGSEQFFGPGTRLTVL.

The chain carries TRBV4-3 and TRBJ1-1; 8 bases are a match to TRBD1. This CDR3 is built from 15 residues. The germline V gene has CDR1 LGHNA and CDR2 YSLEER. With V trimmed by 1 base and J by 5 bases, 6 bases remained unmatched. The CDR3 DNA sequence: TGCGCCAGCAGCCAAGTTACAGGGGGTAGGACTGAAGCTTTCTTT. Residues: CASSQVTGGRTEAFF.

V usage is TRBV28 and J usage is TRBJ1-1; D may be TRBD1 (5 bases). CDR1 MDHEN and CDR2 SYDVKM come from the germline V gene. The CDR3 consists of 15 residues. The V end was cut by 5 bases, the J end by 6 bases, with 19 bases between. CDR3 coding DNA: TGTGCCAGCAGTATCCCCGGGACCATCCCCCCTGAAGCTTTCTTT. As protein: CASSIPGTIPPEAFF.

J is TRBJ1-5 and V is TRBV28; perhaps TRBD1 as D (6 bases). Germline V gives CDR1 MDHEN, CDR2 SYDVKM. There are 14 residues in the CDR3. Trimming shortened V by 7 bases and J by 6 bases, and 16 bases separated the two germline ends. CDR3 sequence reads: CASTLGGGLQPQHF. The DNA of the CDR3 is TGTGCCAGCACCCTCGGGGGGGGGCTTCAGCCCCAGCATTTT.